One and the same sample provided the 21 T cell receptor beta chains below, sequenced in a study of T cells after yellow fever vaccination. TCRdb processed the 5' RACE reads anew with MiXCR; each CDR3 protein has one entry. The repertoire consists of under 550,000 distinct CDR3 sequences, with roughly 22% occurring once and the leading ten covering less than 20%. The material was PBMCs, obtained approximately 20 days after the first yellow fever vaccination. These receptors originate from a man aged 18 to 30 who received the YFV17D yellow fever vaccine.

The chain has TRBV7-9 and TRBJ2-6; no clear D. CDR1 SEHNR and CDR2 FQNEAQ come from the germline V gene (reference sequence). This CDR3 is built from 15 residues. Between the trimmed V and J ends, which lost 5 bases and 1 base, there was a span of 9 bases. CDR3 loop: CASSPRQSGANVLTF. The DNA of the CDR3 is TGTGCCAGCAGCCCCCGCCAGTCTGGGGCCAACGTCCTGACTTTC. The whole variable domain, remainder taken from reference TRBV7-9 and TRBJ2-6, is DTGVSQNPRHKITKRGQNVTFRCDPISEHNRLYWYRQTLGQGPEFLTYFQNEAQLEKSRLLSDRFSAERPKGSFSTLEIQRTEQGDSAMYLCASSPRQSGANVLTFGAGSRLTVL.

This clonotype was counted between two and nine times. The chain carries TRBV29-1 and TRBJ2-3; D ambiguous. Trimming removed 4 bases from V and 0 bases from J, with 14 bases in between. The CDR3 consists of 15 residues. The V gene's germline CDR1 is SQVTM and CDR2 ANQGSEA. The CDR3 loop reads CSVGGSLKSTDTQYF. The CDR3 nucleotides read TGCAGCGTTGGTGGTAGTCTGAAGAGCACAGATACGCAGTATTTT.

The chain links TRBV6-4 to TRBJ2-7, with a possible D match to TRBD1 (5 bases). The germline gives CDR1 MRHNA, CDR2 SNTAGT. The CDR3 extends over 12 amino acids. The V and J ends lost 7 bases and 7 bases respectively, with 14 bases between them. CDR3 in DNA: TGTGCCAGCAATAGGGGCAGCAAAGAGCAGTACGTC. It is translated as CASNRGSKEQYV.

The genes are TRBV11-3 and TRBJ2-5; a weak D match, TRBD1 (6 bases). The CDR3 length is 13 residues. CDR1 SGHNT and CDR2 YENEEA come from the germline V gene. Trimming shortened V by 1 base and J by 7 bases, and 10 bases separated the two germline ends. Here the CDR3 DNA reads TGTGCCAGCAGCTTAGCAGGGGCCGGGACCCAGTACTTC. The encoded protein is CASSLAGAGTQYF. Full variable domain (outside the CDR3, taken from reference TRBV11-3 and TRBJ2-5): EAGVVQSPRYKIIEKKQPVAFWCNPISGHNTLYWYLQNLGQGPELLIRYENEEAVDDSQLPKDRFSAERLKGVDSTLKIQPAELGDSAVYLCASSLAGAGTQYFGPGTRLLVL.

This clonotype showed up just a few times. This rearrangement joins TRBV10-2 to TRBJ2-5; perhaps TRBD1 as D (6 bases). From germline, CDR1 is WSHSY and CDR2 SAAADI. Trimming removed 3 bases from V and 4 bases from J, with 9 bases in between. The CDR3 is made up of 13 amino acids. The CDR3 reads CASSDRDTETQYF. For the CDR3, the DNA is TGCGCCAGCAGTGACCGGGACACAGAGACCCAGTACTTC.

The V call is TRBV7-2, the J call TRBJ1-5; 9 nucleotides line up with TRBD1. The CDR3 length is 14 residues. Germline V gene data show CDR1 as SGHTA and CDR2 as FQGNSA. V lost 2 bases and J lost 5; bases outside the gene matches: 1. CDR3 region: CASSLWTGDQPQHF. The CDR3 bases are TGTGCCAGCAGCTTATGGACAGGGGATCAGCCCCAGCATTTT.

The genes are TRBV7-8 and TRBJ2-3; 9 bases fit TRBD2. Trimming cost V 0 bases and J 3 bases; bases outside gene matches: 4. The CDR3 contains 16 residues. CDR1 is SGHVS and CDR2 is FQNEAQ in the germline V gene. In nucleotides, the CDR3 is TGTGCCAGCAGCTTAGCCGCGGGGGGGATGACAGATACGCAGTATTTT. It yields the protein CASSLAAGGMTDTQYF.

The V and J genes are TRBV12-3 or TRBV12-4 and TRBJ2-2; TRBD2 might be the D (5 bases). V gave up 7 bases and J gave up 4 bases, with 13 bases separating them. The CDR3 length is 14 residues. The CDR3 sequence: CASTPAGVTGELFF. The CDR3 nucleotides are TGTGCCAGCACCCCGGCCGGGGTCACCGGGGAGCTGTTTTTT.

This clonotype turned up a few times. The V gene is TRBV18, the J gene TRBJ2-7; D remains ambiguous. There are 12 residues in the CDR3. Trimming removed 2 bases at V and 7 bases at J, with 9 bases between. Germline V gives CDR1 KGHSH, CDR2 LQKENI. CDR3 amino acids: CASSPGLGEQYF. CDR3 DNA sequence: TGTGCCAGCTCACCAGGGTTGGGTGAGCAGTACTTC.

This clonotype was observed many times. The chain joins TRBV5-5 to TRBJ1-5; unclear D gene. The ends were cut back, 4 bases at V and 0 bases at J, with 14 bases in the middle. CDR1 is SGHKS and CDR2 is YYEKEE in the germline V gene (reference sequence). The CDR3 loop spans 16 amino acids. The CDR3 here is CASSLEDQVSNQPQHF. Written as DNA, the CDR3 is TGTGCCAGCAGCCTTGAGGATCAGGTTAGCAATCAGCCCCAGCATTTT.

The chain uses TRBV5-4 and TRBJ2-1, with TRBD2 matching 7 bases. The CDR3 has 15 amino acids. Germline CDR1 is SGHNT and CDR2 is YYREEE (reference sequence). J gave up 4 bases and V 3 bases, and 7 bases lay outside the gene matches. The chain's CDR3 is CASSSPGGRYNEQFF. The CDR3 nucleotides read TGTGCCAGCAGCTCCCCGGGGGGTCGATACAATGAGCAGTTCTTC.

The genes are TRBV27 and TRBJ2-7; D might be TRBD1 (5 bases). Deletions cut 5 bases from V and 4 bases from J, with 12 bases between. Germline CDR1 MNHEY, CDR2 SMNVEV (reference sequence). The CDR3 spans 13 residues. CDR3 sequence: CASSLGAEYEQYV. CDR3 bases: TGTGCCAGCAGTCTAGGGGCGGAATACGAGCAGTACGTC.

This clonotype was counted at least ten times. The rearrangement links TRBV7-2 to TRBJ2-5; 12 bases match TRBD2. This CDR3 has 16 residues. Germline V gives CDR1 SGHTA, CDR2 FQGNSA. Trimming cost V 5 bases and J 1 base; bases outside gene matches: 5. CDR3 sequence (DNA): TGTGCCAGCAGCCTTGGACTAGCGGGGAGCCAAGAGACCCAGTACTTC. It translates to CASSLGLAGSQETQYF.

This clonotype was detected a few times. The chain combines TRBV7-3 with TRBJ2-3, with TRBD1 as a possible D gene (6 bases). V was shortened by 5 bases and J by 5 bases, with 17 bases between the two germline ends. The CDR3 loop spans 15 amino acids. Germline CDR1 reads SGHTA; CDR2 reads FQGTGA. This CDR3 is CASSPVGTQEDTQYF. The CDR3 region has the DNA TGTGCCAGCAGCCCCGTCGGGACACAGGAAGATACGCAGTATTTT.

V gene TRBV25-1 combines with J gene TRBJ1-1; D unresolved. Germline V gene data show CDR1 as MGHDK and CDR2 as SYGVNS. This CDR3 is 12 amino acids long. V lost 6 bases to trimming and J lost 5 bases, with 10 bases between them. The CDR3 sequence: CASRTSWTEAFF. As DNA, the CDR3 is TGTGCCAGCAGAACGAGTTGGACTGAAGCTTTCTTT.

This clonotype was seen only a few times. This chain uses TRBV7-9 with TRBJ2-3; the D gene is possibly TRBD2 (6 bases). Germline-derived CDR1 and CDR2 are SEHNR and FQNEAQ (reference sequence). CDR3 length: 13 amino acids. Deletions cut 1 base from V and 4 bases from J, with 6 bases between. The CDR3 sequence: CASSLVAADTQYF. For the CDR3, the DNA is TGTGCCAGCAGCTTAGTAGCGGCAGATACGCAGTATTTT.

The V gene is TRBV6-2 or TRBV6-3, the J gene TRBJ1-4; 8 bases match TRBD1. Germline V gene lookup returns CDR1 MNHEY and CDR2 SVGEGT. After removal of 7 bases from V and 4 bases from J, the junction contained 8 bases not matched to a gene. The CDR3 sequence is 15 residues long. As DNA, the CDR3 is TGTGCCAGCACCGGGGGACAGGCAAGTAATGAAAAACTGTTTTTT. It encodes CASTGGQASNEKLFF.

The chain uses TRBV27 and TRBJ2-3; a weak D match, TRBD2 (6 bases). The CDR3 is made up of 17 amino acids. From germline, CDR1 is MNHEY and CDR2 SMNVEV (reference sequence). Trimming stripped 5 bases from V and 0 bases from J, with 18 bases between. CDR3 in amino acids: CASSATGWGGSTDTQYF. DNA of the CDR3: TGTGCCAGCAGTGCCACCGGTTGGGGAGGTAGCACAGATACGCAGTATTTT.

This chain uses TRBV2 with TRBJ1-3; 10 bases map to TRBD1. The CDR3 contains 17 residues. The V segment lost 9 bases and the J segment 0 bases; nucleotides outside the gene matches: 11. The germline V gene encodes CDR1 SNHLY and CDR2 FYNNEI. The CDR3 loop reads CARRDRGPLFSGNTIYF. Here the CDR3 DNA reads TGTGCCAGACGGGACAGGGGTCCCCTTTTCTCTGGAAACACCATATATTTT.

V is TRBV7-3 and J is TRBJ2-3; D unresolved. The CDR3 spans 12 residues. The V end was cut by 3 bases, the J end by 7 bases, with 8 bases between. Per germline, CDR1 SGHTA and CDR2 FQGTGA. CDR3 loop: CASSFPPNTQYF. Here the CDR3 DNA reads TGTGCCAGCAGCTTTCCCCCTAATACGCAGTATTTT. The entire variable domain, with the rest obtained from reference TRBV7-3 and TRBJ2-3, is as follows: GAGVSQTPSNKVTEKGKYVELRCDPISGHTALYWYRQSLGQGPEFLIYFQGTGAADDSGLPNDRFFAVRPEGSVSTLKIQRTERGDSAVYLCASSFPPNTQYFGPGTRLTVL.

This clonotype was observed a handful of times. The chain links TRBV3-1 to TRBJ2-1; possibly TRBD2 for D (5 bases). The CDR3 loop spans 14 amino acids. Germline CDR1 and CDR2: LGHDT and YNNKEL (reference sequence). V dropped 4 bases and J dropped 10 bases, with 17 bases sitting between them. DNA for the CDR3: TGTGCCAGCAGCCCTCCCGAAAAACGGAGGGAGCAGTTCTTC. Protein sequence: CASSPPEKRREQFF.